This T cell receptor (beta chain) stems from a study of patients and donors after allogeneic stem cell transplantation. Germline CDR1 SEHNR, CDR2 FQNEAQ (reference sequence). There are 13 residues in the CDR3. V was pared by 5 bases and J by 4 bases, with 9 bases between. TCRdb recomputed calls from the RT-PCR reads with MiXCR, one row per CDR3 protein. The sample carries about 200,000 distinct CDR3 sequences, around two fifths recorded once. This sequence was found in a human donor who was either an allogeneic HSCT recipient or a stem cell or donor lymphocyte infusion donor (not recorded which). It is not recorded whose cells these are; they may come from a transplant donor. V is TRBV7-9 and J is TRBJ2-1, with a tentative D call TRBD1 (5 bases). The sample consisted of blood, either unsorted or a sorted T cell fraction (not recorded which). CDR3 nucleotides: TGTGCCAGCAGCGAAGGGGATTACAATGAGCAGTTCTTC. Its protein product is CASSEGDYNEQFF.